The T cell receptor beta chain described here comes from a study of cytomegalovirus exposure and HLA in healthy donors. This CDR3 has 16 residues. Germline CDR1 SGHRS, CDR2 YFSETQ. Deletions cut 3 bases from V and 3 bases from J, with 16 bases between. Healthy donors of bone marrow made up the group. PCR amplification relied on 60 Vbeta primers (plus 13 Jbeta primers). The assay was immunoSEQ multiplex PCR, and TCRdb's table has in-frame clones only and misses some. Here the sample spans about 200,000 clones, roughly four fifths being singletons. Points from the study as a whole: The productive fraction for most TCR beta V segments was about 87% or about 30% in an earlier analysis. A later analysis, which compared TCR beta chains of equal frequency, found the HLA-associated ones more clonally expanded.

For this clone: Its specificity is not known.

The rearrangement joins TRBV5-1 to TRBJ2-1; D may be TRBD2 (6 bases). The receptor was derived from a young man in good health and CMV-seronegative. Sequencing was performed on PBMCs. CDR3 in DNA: TGCGCCAGCAGCTCCGGGGGAGGTTATAGCTACAATGAGCAGTTCTTC. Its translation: CASSSGGGYSYNEQFF.